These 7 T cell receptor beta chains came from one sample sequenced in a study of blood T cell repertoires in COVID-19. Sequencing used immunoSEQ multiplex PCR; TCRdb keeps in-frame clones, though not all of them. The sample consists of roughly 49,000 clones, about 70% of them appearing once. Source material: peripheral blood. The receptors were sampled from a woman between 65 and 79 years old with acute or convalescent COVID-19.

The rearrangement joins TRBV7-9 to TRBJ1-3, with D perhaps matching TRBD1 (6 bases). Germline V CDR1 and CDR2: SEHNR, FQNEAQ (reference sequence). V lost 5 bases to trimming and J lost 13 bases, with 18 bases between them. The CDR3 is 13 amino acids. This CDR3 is CASSQDSFIGIYF. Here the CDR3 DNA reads TGTGCCAGCAGCCAGGACAGCTTTATAGGGATATATTTT.

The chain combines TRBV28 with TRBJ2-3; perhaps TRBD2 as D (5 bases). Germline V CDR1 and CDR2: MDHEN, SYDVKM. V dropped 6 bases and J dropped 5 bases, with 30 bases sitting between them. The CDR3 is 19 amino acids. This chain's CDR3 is CASRPMGNPSARAGDTQYF. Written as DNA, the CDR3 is TGTGCCAGCAGGCCGATGGGAAATCCCTCGGCGCGGGCTGGAGATACGCAGTATTTT.

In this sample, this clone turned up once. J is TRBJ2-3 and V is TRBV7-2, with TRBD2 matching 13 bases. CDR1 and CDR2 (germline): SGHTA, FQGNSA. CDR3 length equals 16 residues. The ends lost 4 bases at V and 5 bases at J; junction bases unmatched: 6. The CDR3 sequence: CASSSLAGGPEDTQYF. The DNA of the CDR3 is TGTGCCAGCAGCTCACTAGCGGGAGGGCCGGAAGATACGCAGTATTTT.

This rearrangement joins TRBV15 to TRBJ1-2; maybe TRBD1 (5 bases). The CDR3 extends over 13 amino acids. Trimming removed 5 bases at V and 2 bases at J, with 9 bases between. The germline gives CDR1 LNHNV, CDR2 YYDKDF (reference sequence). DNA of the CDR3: TGTGCCACCAGCGCGACAGAGAACTATGGCTACACCTTC. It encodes CATSATENYGYTF.

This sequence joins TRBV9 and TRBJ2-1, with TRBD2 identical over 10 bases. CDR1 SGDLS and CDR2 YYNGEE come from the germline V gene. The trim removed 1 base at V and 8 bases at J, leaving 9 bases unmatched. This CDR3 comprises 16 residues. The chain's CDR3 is CASSVLPSGGRDEQFF. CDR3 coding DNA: TGTGCCAGCAGCGTACTCCCTAGCGGGGGAAGAGATGAGCAGTTCTTC.

The CDR3 sequence: CASTMPDNGGGLQPQHF. For the CDR3, the DNA is TGTGCCAGCACCATGCCGGACAATGGGGGGGGTTTGCAGCCCCAGCATTTT. The gene calls are TRBV7-8 and TRBJ1-5, with D tentatively TRBD1 (5 bases). V was trimmed by 7 bases and J by 7 bases, leaving 26 bases between them. From germline, CDR1 is SGHVS and CDR2 FQNEAQ. The CDR3 consists of 17 residues.

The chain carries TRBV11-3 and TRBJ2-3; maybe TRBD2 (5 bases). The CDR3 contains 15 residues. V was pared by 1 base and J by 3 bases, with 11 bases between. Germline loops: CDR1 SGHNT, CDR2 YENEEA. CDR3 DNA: TGTGCCAGCAGCTTAGCGAGGACTCCGACAGATACGCAGTATTTT. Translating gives CASSLARTPTDTQYF.